This TCR beta chain is drawn from a study of blood T cells in healthy people across ages. Looked up from germline, CDR1 is LNHDA and CDR2 is SQIVND (reference sequence). V lost 9 bases, J lost 9 bases, and 8 bases stayed unmatched. The CDR3 runs to 12 residues. Next came a second PCR, run for about 6 to 12 cycles, which used a sample-barcoded 5' primer along with a J-beta primer mix. TCRdb re-derived calls from the 5' RACE reads in MiXCR, one entry per CDR3 protein. In the table there are approximately 800,000 distinct CDR3 sequences, around a quarter of which are singletons. These sequences were also reported in another study, on T cells of mothers and their children.

The specimen was blood. V usage is TRBV19 and J usage is TRBJ1-5, with 7 bases that match TRBD1. This receptor was identified in a boy between 5 and 17 years old in good health. The CDR3 is CASGQAQLPQHF. In DNA, the CDR3 is TGTGCCAGCGGACAGGCCCAATTGCCCCAGCATTTT.